The T cell receptor (beta chain) described here comes from a study of blood T cell repertoires in COVID-19. Germline V lookup: CDR1 SGDLS, CDR2 YYNGEE. This CDR3 contains 15 residues. V lost 4 bases to trimming and J lost 5 bases; unmatched junction nucleotides: 6. Assay: immunoSEQ multiplex PCR; the TCRdb copy retains only in-frame clones and omits some. The top ten hold more than 10% of the sample, which has over 250,000 clones, over 75% seen once. The material sequenced was peripheral blood. The V gene is TRBV9, the J gene TRBJ2-3, with TRBD2 identical over 11 bases. The origin of this receptor is a human donor in a cohort sampled during active COVID-19. The CDR3 nucleotides are TGTGCCAGCAGCCTAGCGGGAGGTCTGGGAGATACGCAGTATTTT. Its translation is CASSLAGGLGDTQYF. Filled out from reference TRBV9 and TRBJ2-3, the complete variable domain reads DSGVTQTPKHLITATGQRVTLRCSPRSGDLSVYWYQQSLDQGLQFLIQYYNGEERAKGNILERFSAQQFPDLHSELNLSSLELGDSALYFCASSLAGGLGDTQYFGPGTRLTVL.